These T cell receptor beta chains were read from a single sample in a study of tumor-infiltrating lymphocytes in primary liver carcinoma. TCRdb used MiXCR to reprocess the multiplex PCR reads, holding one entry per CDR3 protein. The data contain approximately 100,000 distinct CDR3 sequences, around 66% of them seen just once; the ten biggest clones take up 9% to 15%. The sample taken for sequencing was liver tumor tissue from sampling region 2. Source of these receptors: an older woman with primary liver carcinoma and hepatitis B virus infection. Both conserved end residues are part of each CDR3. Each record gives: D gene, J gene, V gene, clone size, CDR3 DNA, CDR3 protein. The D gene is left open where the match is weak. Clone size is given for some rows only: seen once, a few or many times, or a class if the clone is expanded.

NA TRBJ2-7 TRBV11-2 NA TGTACCAGCAGCTTTAATTGGGGAACCTCCTACGAGCTGTACTTC CTSSFNWGTSYELYF
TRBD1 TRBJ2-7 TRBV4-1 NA TGCACCAGCAGCCAACCTCAGGGACAGGAAGTCCGGCAGTACTTC CTSSQPQGQEVRQYF
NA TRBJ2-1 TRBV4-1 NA TGCGCCAGCAACCAACCCGAGGGCTCCTACAATGAGGAGTTCTTC CASNQPEGSYNEEFF
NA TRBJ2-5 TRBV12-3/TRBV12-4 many TGTGCCAGCAGGCAACGGGCCTGGGGGACCCAGTACTTC CASRQRAWGTQYF
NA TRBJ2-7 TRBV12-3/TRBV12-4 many TGTGCCAGCAGTTTAAGGCGGAACTACGAGCAGTACTTC CASSLRRNYEQYF
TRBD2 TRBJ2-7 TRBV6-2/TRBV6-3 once TGTACCAGCAGCTTCGCCGTAGCGGGGAATTCCTACGAGCAGGACTTC CTSSFAVAGNSYEQDF
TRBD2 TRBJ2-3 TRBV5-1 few TGCGCCAGCAGCTTGGATACTAGCGAGGGCACAGATACGCAGTATTTT CASSLDTSEGTDTQYF
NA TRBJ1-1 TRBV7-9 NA TGTGCCAGCGACTCATCGGTCACCCCGGCAGCTTTCTTT CASDSSVTPAAFF
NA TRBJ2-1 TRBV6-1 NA TGTGCCAGCAGTGAAGAGGCTAGCTGGAGCGATGAGCAGTTCTTC CASSEEASWSDEQFF
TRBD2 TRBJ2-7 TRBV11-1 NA TGTGCCAGCAGTCCTCGGACAGCGGGAGTACGCGAGCAGTACTTC CASSPRTAGVREQYF
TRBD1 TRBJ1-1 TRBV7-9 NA TGTGCCAGCAGCATGGGACAGGGGCTTGAAGCTTTCTTT CASSMGQGLEAFF
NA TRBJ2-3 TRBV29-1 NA TGCAGCGTTGGGGTACGGGGATTCACAGATACGCAGTATTTT CSVGVRGFTDTQYF
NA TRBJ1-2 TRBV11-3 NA TGTGTCAGCAGCTTAGATCACGACACCGGTTATGGCTACATCTTC CVSSLDHDTGYGYIF
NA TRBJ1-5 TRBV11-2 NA TGTGCCAGCAACTCAGAAGGGAATCAACCCCAGCATTTT CASNSEGNQPQHF
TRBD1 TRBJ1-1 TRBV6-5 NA TGTGCCAGCAGTCGACAGGGGGCCATCGAAGCTTTCTTT CASSRQGAIEAFF
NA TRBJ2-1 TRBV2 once TGTGCCAGCAGTGAGGAGGAGCCCTCCTACAATGAGCAGTTCTTC CASSEEEPSYNEQFF
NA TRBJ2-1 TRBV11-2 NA TGTGTTAGCAGTCCGGACTCGAGGTATAGGGAGAAGTTCTTC CVSSPDSRYREKFF
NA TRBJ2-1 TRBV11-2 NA TGTGCCAGCAGCTGGGCTAGCGTTGGTGGGCAGTTCTTC CASSWASVGGQFF
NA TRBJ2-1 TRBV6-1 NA TGTGCCAGCAGTAGTGAATTCCCCGAGAACTACAATGAGCTGTTATTC CASSSEFPENYNELLF
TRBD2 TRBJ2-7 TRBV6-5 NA TGTGCCAGCAATTACAATGCGGGAGTCTTCGAGCAGTACTTC CASNYNAGVFEQYF
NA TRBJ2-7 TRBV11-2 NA TGTGCCAACACGGGACGGGAGCAGGAGGAGCATTACTTC CANTGREQEEHYF
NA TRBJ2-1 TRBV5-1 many TGCGCCAGCAGCCACGAGGGGGGGGCGTGGGAGCAGTCCTTC CASSHEGGAWEQSF
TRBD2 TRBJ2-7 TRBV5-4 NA TGTGCTAGCAGCCCACCGGGTAGCGGGAGGGTGTACGAGCAGTACTTC CASSPPGSGRVYEQYF
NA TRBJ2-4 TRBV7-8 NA TGTGCCAGCAGCTTAGAGATGGCCAAAAACATTCAGTATTTC CASSLEMAKNIQYF
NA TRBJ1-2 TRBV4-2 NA TGTGCAAGCAGCCAAGAAAACGGGTGGGGTGGCTACACCTTC CASSQENGWGGYTF
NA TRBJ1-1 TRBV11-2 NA TGTGCCAGCACCCAGATCGTCGGGGGTATGAATGAAGCTTTCTTT CASTQIVGGMNEAFF
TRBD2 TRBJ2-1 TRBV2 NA TGTGGCAGCAGTCCGCCTCGGGGACTAGCGGATTACAATGAGCAGTTCTTC CGSSPPRGLADYNEQFF
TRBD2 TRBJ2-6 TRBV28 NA TGTGCCAGCAATTTGGTTAGCGGGAGGGCTGGGGCCAACGTCCTGACTTTC CASNLVSGRAGANVLTF
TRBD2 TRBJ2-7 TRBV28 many TGTGCCACCCTTAGTGGGACTACTACCTACGAGCAGTACTTC CATLSGTTTYEQYF
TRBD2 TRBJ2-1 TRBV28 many TGTGCCAGCCGACTCTGGGGGGGACGGTCTAGCTCCTACAATGAGCAGTTCTTC CASRLWGGRSSSYNEQFF
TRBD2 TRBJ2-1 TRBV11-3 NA TGTGCCAGTAGCTTAGGCGGGAGCACTAATGATCAGTCCTTC CASSLGGSTNDQSF
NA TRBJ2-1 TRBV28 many TGTGCCAGCATGCTGGCTAGTCGGGTTCGGGACAATGAGCAGTTCTTC CASMLASRVRDNEQFF
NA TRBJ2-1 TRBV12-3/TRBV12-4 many TGTGCCAGCAGCCGGTTAGAAAGGGAAAATGAGCAGTTCTTC CASSRLERENEQFF
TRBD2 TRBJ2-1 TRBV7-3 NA TGTGCCAGCAGCCCCAGCCAGCGGGGTTACAATGAGCAGTTCTTC CASSPSQRGYNEQFF
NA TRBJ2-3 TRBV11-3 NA TGTACCAGCAGCCCTTGGTCCCTTGACGGGGGCACAGATACGCAGTATTTT CTSSPWSLDGGTDTQYF
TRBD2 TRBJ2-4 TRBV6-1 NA TGTGCTAGTAGTGAAGAGGCAAGCGGGATGACTAGCTCCAAAAACATTCAGTACTTC CASSEEASGMTSSKNIQYF
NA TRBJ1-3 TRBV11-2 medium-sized TGTGCCAGCAGCTTAGATCCCGGACCGCAAAGCACCATATATTTT CASSLDPGPQSTIYF
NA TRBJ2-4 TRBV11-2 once TGTGCCAGCAGCTTAGATGGTCGGGGGCGCGACATTCAAAACTTC CASSLDGRGRDIQNF
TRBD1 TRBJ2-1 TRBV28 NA TGTGCCAGCAGCACAGGGGTCAGGACTCCGCTCTTC CASSTGVRTPLF
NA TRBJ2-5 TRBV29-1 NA TGCAGCGCATATTCGGGAGTTCAAGAGACCCAGTACTTC CSAYSGVQETQYF
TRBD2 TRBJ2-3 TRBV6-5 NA TGTGTCAGTAGGTGGACTAGCGCCACAGATACGCAGTATTTT CVSRWTSATDTQYF
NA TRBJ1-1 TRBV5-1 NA TGCGCCAGCAGCTTGGATGCAGGGGAGTTCACCACTGAAGCTTTCTTT CASSLDAGEFTTEAFF
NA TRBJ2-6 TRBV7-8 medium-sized TGTGCCAGCAGCATGGGTACACCAAGACAGGGGGCCAACGTCCTGACTTTC CASSMGTPRQGANVLTF
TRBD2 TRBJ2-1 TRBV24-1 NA TGTGCGACCAGTGTTGGGACTAGCGTGACGCTTTACAATGAGCAGTTCTTC CATSVGTSVTLYNEQFF
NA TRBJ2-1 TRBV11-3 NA TGTGCTAGCAGCTTAGATCCAAGATCCTCTTGCTACAATGAGCAGTTCTTC CASSLDPRSSCYNEQFF
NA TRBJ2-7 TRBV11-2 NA TGTGCTAGCAGCTTAGCGTCGGGGGCAGGAAGCTACGAGAAGTACTTC CASSLASGAGSYEKYF
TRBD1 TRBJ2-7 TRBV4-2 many TGTGCCAGCAGGAAAGAACCCGGGACAGGGTTTAACGAGCAGTACTTC CASRKEPGTGFNEQYF
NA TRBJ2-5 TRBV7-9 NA TGTGTCAGCAGCCCCCGGGCTAGTGGGAACCAAGAGACCCAGTACTTT CVSSPRASGNQETQYF
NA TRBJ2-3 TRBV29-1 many TGCAGCGGTCATACAGGTGGGAGCACAGATACGCAGTATTTT CSGHTGGSTDTQYF
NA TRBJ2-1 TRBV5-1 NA TGCACCAGCAGCTTTTTGGGTGCCAGTGGCAATGAGCAGTTCTTC CTSSFLGASGNEQFF
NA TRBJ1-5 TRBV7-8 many TGTGCCAGCAGCTTAGAAGAGAGTTATTATAGCAATCAGCCCCAGCATTTT CASSLEESYYSNQPQHF
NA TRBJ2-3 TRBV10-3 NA TGTGCCATCAGTACAACAGATACGCAGTATTTT CAISTTDTQYF
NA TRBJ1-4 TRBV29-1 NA TGCAGCGTTGCCGTGACCCCGGGTGAGAAACTGCTTTTT CSVAVTPGEKLLF
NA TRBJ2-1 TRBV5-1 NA TGCGCCAGCGGCCCCTTATTGGACTCCCCCAGTGAGCAGTTCTTC CASGPLLDSPSEQFF
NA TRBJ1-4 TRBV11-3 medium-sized TGTGCCAGCAGCTTAGTCACGGAGAGTGAAAAACTGTTTTTT CASSLVTESEKLFF
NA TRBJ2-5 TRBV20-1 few TGCAGTGCTGTCCAGGGTAACCAAGAGACCCAGTACTTC CSAVQGNQETQYF
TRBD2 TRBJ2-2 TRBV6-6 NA TGTGCCAGCAGTTCCAAGGGACTAGCGGGAACCAGGAAGTTGTTTTTT CASSSKGLAGTRKLFF